The 23 T cell receptor beta chains listed next were all sequenced from one sample in a study of cytomegalovirus exposure and HLA in healthy donors. The PCR contained 60 Vbeta and 13 Jbeta primers. Produced via immunoSEQ multiplex PCR; TCRdb's table is partial and in-frame only. The sample includes about 260,000 clones, roughly two thirds of them seen just once. Sequencing used PBMCs. The receptors originated from a female donor in good health and CMV-seronegative.

The rearrangement links TRBV19 to TRBJ1-3; TRBD1 is a possible D gene (6 bases). Germline CDR1 and CDR2: LNHDA and SQIVND (reference sequence). The length of the CDR3 is 15 residues. The ends were cut back, 4 bases at V and 0 bases at J, with 10 bases in the middle. For the CDR3, the DNA is TGTGCCAGTAGTAGGGGGCTCCTCTCTGGAAACACCATATATTTT. Protein: CASSRGLLSGNTIYF.

The genes are TRBV2 and TRBJ1-2; no clear D gene. Looked up from germline, CDR1 is SNHLY and CDR2 is FYNNEI. The CDR3 consists of 12 residues. V dropped 4 bases and J dropped 1 base, with 4 bases sitting between them. The CDR3 DNA reads as TGTGCCAGCAGTGGCAGTAACTATGGCTACACCTTC. Amino acids: CASSGSNYGYTF. The full variable domain, rest sourced from reference TRBV2 and TRBJ1-2, is EPEVTQTPSHQVTQMGQEVILRCVPISNHLYFYWYRQILGQKVEFLVSFYNNEISEKSEIFDDQFSVERPDGSNFTLKIRSTKLEDSAMYFCASSGSNYGYTFGSGTRLTVV.

This clone was detected a few times. The chain carries TRBV18 and TRBJ2-1; 8 positions agree with TRBD1. The CDR3 contains 12 residues. Germline assignment: CDR1 KGHSH and CDR2 LQKENI. V was clipped by 4 bases and J by 8 bases; unmatched bases: 1. CDR3 amino acids: CASSLDRDEQFF. CDR3 sequence (DNA): TGTGCCAGCTCACTGGACAGGGATGAGCAGTTCTTC.

This sequence joins TRBV21-1 and TRBJ1-2; the table's D call of TRBD1 was not tested on the DNA. TRBV21-1 is a pseudogene locus. The CDR3 loop spans 14 amino acids. The CDR3 DNA is TGTGCCAGCAGCTCGCGGAAGGGGGCGTATGGCTACACCTTC. Translating gives CASSSRKGAYGYTF.

This chain uses TRBV5-1 with TRBJ2-7; the match to TRBD2 covers 14 bases. The germline V gene encodes CDR1 SGHRS and CDR2 YFSETQ. Trimming took 0 bases from V and 12 from J; bases not matched to a gene: 14. The CDR3 loop spans 17 amino acids. This chain's CDR3 is CASSLGTSGRPGPILYF. The CDR3 DNA follows: TGCGCCAGCAGCTTGGGGACTAGCGGGAGGCCTGGTCCTATCCTGTACTTC. Drawing the rest from reference TRBV5-1 and TRBJ2-7, the complete variable domain is KAGVTQTPRYLIKTRGQQVTLSCSPISGHRSVSWYQQTPGQGLQFLFEYFSETQRNKGNFPGRFSGRQFSNSRSEMNVSTLELGDSALYLCASSLGTSGRPGPILYFGPGTRLTVT.

V is TRBV6-5 and J is TRBJ1-5; no definite D call. Per germline, CDR1 MNHEY and CDR2 SVGAGI. There are 15 residues in the CDR3. Deletions cut 0 bases from V and 3 bases from J, with 9 bases between. The CDR3 loop reads CASSYSGVANQPQHF. CDR3 in DNA: TGTGCCAGCAGTTACTCCGGGGTCGCCAATCAGCCCCAGCATTTT.

The V call is TRBV28, the J call TRBJ2-1; 10 positions agree with TRBD2. CDR1 is MDHEN and CDR2 is SYDVKM in the germline V gene. Unmatched junction bases numbered 7, after V lost 6 bases and J lost 5 bases. The CDR3 runs 15 residues. This CDR3 is CASSEWTSGNNEQFF. CDR3 nucleotide sequence: TGTGCCAGCAGCGAATGGACTAGCGGTAACAATGAGCAGTTCTTC. The full variable domain, rest sourced from reference TRBV28 and TRBJ2-1, is DVKVTQSSRYLVKRTGEKVFLECVQDMDHENMFWYRQDPGLGLRLIYFSYDVKMKEKGDIPEGYSVSREKKERFSLILESASTNQTSMYLCASSEWTSGNNEQFFGPGTRLTVL.

The rearrangement uses TRBV11-2 and TRBJ1-3; 8 bases fit TRBD1. V was pared by 5 bases and J by 4 bases, with 10 bases of the junction left unmatched. The CDR3 covers 16 residues. The germline gives CDR1 SGHAT, CDR2 FQNNGV. DNA for the CDR3: TGTGCCAGCAGCGTAACCAGGGGGCTGGGGGGAAACACCATATATTTT. Translating it yields CASSVTRGLGGNTIYF.

Of note for this clone: One junction end does not reproduce the germline sequence, and a read error may be involved. The chain combines TRBV6-1 with TRBJ2-1, with 10 bases matching TRBD1. CDR1 is MNHNS and CDR2 is SASEGT in the germline V gene. The CDR3 covers 14 residues. The CDR3: CAISERTGGNEQFF. Here the CDR3 DNA reads TGTGCCATCAGTGAGAGGACAGGGGGCAATGAGCAGTTCTTC.

The chain combines TRBV7-8 with TRBJ2-2; TRBD1 agrees at 8 bases. Germline CDR1 SGHVS, CDR2 FQNEAQ. V lost 7 bases to trimming and J lost 7 bases; unmatched junction nucleotides: 11. The CDR3 is 15 amino acids. The CDR3 reads CASNRGQGADGELFF. The CDR3 nucleotides read TGTGCCAGCAACAGGGGTCAGGGGGCAGACGGGGAGCTGTTTTTT.

The CDR3, as DNA: TGTGCCAGCAGCGTAGGAGTCAGGGGGAACACCGGGGAGCTGTTTTTT. Its protein is CASSVGVRGNTGELFF. This sequence joins TRBV9 and TRBJ2-2; a weak D match, TRBD1 (6 bases). Per germline, CDR1 SGDLS and CDR2 YYNGEE. V lost 0 bases, J lost 1 base, and 10 bases lay in between. The CDR3 runs 16 residues.

In DNA form, the CDR3 reads TGCGCCAGCAGCCAACTTACAGGGGGCATATACGAGCAGTACTTC. It encodes CASSQLTGGIYEQYF. This sequence joins TRBV4-1 and TRBJ2-7; 9 nucleotides agree with TRBD1. Losses at the gene ends were 2 bases for V and 4 bases for J; bases not matched to a gene: 6. Germline-derived CDR1 and CDR2 are MGHRA and YSYEKL. The CDR3 sequence is 15 residues long.

The V gene is TRBV5-4, the J gene TRBJ2-7, with 7 nucleotides matching TRBD1. The junction had 11 bases not matched to a gene; V was cut back by 1 base and J by 7 bases. The CDR3 length is 15 residues. The germline V gene encodes CDR1 SGHNT and CDR2 YYREEE (reference sequence). In DNA form, the CDR3 reads TGTGCCAGCAGCTTGTTGACAGGGCCGGGAAAGGAGCAGTACTTC. This codes for CASSLLTGPGKEQYF. The entire variable domain, with the rest obtained from reference TRBV5-4 and TRBJ2-7, is as follows: ETGVTQSPTHLIKTRGQQVTLRCSSQSGHNTVSWYQQALGQGPQFIFQYYREEENGRGNFPPRFSGLQFPNYSSELNVNALELDDSALYLCASSLLTGPGKEQYFGPGTRLTVT.

This chain connects TRBV11-3 to TRBJ2-7; possible D gene TRBD1, 5 bases. CDR1 and CDR2 from the germline V gene are SGHNT and YENEEA. This CDR3 region has 14 residues. Trimming cost V 3 bases and J 2 bases, with 11 bases left between them. In DNA, the CDR3 is TGTGCCAGCAGCTTCCGGACATTCGCCTACGAGCAGTACTTC. It specifies CASSFRTFAYEQYF.

This clone was seen just once. The junction departs from germline at one end; a sequencing error may be responsible. The V gene is TRBV7-9, the J gene TRBJ2-7; the D is unclear. This CDR3 comprises 14 residues. Looked up from germline, CDR1 is SEHNR and CDR2 is FQNEAQ (reference sequence). CDR3 coding DNA: TGTTCCAGCAGCTTAGTGGCGGCAACCTACGAGCAGTACTTC. Encoded protein: CSSSLVAATYEQYF.

The CDR3 coding sequence is TGTGCCAGCAGCTTGAACAGGATCCGCTCCTACGAGCAGTACTTC. Translation gives CASSLNRIRSYEQYF. The chain has TRBV5-6 and TRBJ2-7; maybe TRBD1 (5 bases). Trimming removed 1 base at V and 0 bases at J, with 11 bases between. The CDR3 loop spans 15 amino acids. The germline V gene encodes CDR1 SGHDT and CDR2 YYEEEE. Full variable domain (remainder filled in from reference TRBV5-6 and TRBJ2-7): DAGVTQSPTHLIKTRGQQVTLRCSPKSGHDTVSWYQQALGQGPQFIFQYYEEEERQRGNFPDRFSGHQFPNYSSELNVNALLLGDSALYLCASSLNRIRSYEQYFGPGTRLTVT.

This chain connects TRBV13 to TRBJ2-3; no definite D call. The V and J ends lost 3 bases and 4 bases respectively, with 5 bases between them. Per germline, CDR1 PRHDT and CDR2 FYEKMQ (reference sequence). The CDR3 is made up of 12 amino acids. The DNA of the CDR3 is TGTGCCAGCAGCTTGGCAGCAGATACGCAGTATTTT. It translates to CASSLAADTQYF.

The chain carries TRBV28 and TRBJ1-3, with a possible D match to TRBD1 (5 bases). The CDR3 loop spans 16 amino acids. From germline, CDR1 is MDHEN and CDR2 SYDVKM. V shed 8 bases and J shed 1 base, with 18 bases lying between them. The CDR3 is CASGPYRRFSGNTIYF. CDR3 nucleotide sequence: TGTGCCAGCGGGCCCTACAGGCGTTTTTCTGGAAACACCATATATTTT.

The chain is built from TRBV10-3 and TRBJ2-7; 10 positions match TRBD1. The CDR3 totals 14 residues. V lost 2 bases to trimming and J lost 2 bases; unmatched junction nucleotides: 0. Germline V gene lookup returns CDR1 ENHRY and CDR2 SYGVKD. CDR3 bases: TGTGCCATCAGTGAGGGACAGGGGGCCTACGAGCAGTACTTC. It codes for CAISEGQGAYEQYF.

This chain links TRBV7-9 with TRBJ2-1, with 7 bases identical to TRBD2. CDR1 is SEHNR and CDR2 is FQNEAQ in the germline V gene (reference sequence). The CDR3 runs 12 residues. CDR3 sequence (DNA): TGTGCAGGGAGGGCGGGGAGCAATGAGCAGTTCTTC. Translated, it gives CAGRAGSNEQFF.

This clone was counted a few times. The chain joins TRBV7-2 to TRBJ2-7; a possible D gene is TRBD2 (5 bases). Per the germline V gene, CDR1 is SGHTA and CDR2 is FQGNSA. The CDR3 contains 14 residues. The V and J ends lost 2 bases and 2 bases respectively, with 10 bases between them. CDR3 coding DNA: TGTGCCAGCAGCTTAATCGGGGATACCTACGAGCAGTACTTC. Residues: CASSLIGDTYEQYF.

This chain joins TRBV14 and TRBJ2-7, with a weak D call TRBD2 (5 bases). V was clipped by 0 bases and J by 2 bases, with 26 bases between them. CDR1 SGHDN and CDR2 FVKESK come from the germline V gene. There are 20 residues in the CDR3. CDR3: CASSQERIGWERTAAYEQYF. The CDR3 nucleotides are TGTGCCAGCAGCCAAGAACGGATAGGGTGGGAGCGCACTGCCGCCTACGAGCAGTACTTC.

The chain recombines TRBV7-9 with TRBJ2-3; D remains ambiguous. Germline V lookup: CDR1 SEHNR, CDR2 FQNEAQ (reference sequence). Deletions cut 3 bases from V and 0 bases from J, with 4 bases between. The CDR3 is made up of 13 amino acids. The chain's CDR3 is CASSLSSTDTQYF. The CDR3 coding sequence is TGTGCCAGCAGCTTGAGTAGCACAGATACGCAGTATTTT.